A single sample gave rise to the 27 T cell receptor beta chains below, sequenced in a study of T cell changes during pregnancy in multiple sclerosis. Using immunoSEQ multiplex PCR, the repertoire was profiled, and TCRdb retains in-frame clones only, with some absent. Of about 44,000 clones listed, 85% to 95% are singletons. The input for sequencing was CD4+ T cells from peripheral blood mononuclear cells, taken in the third trimester of pregnancy. Source of these receptors: a female donor with multiple sclerosis, enrolled in a pregnancy study.

The chain carries TRBV14 and TRBJ1-1, with TRBD1 identical over 7 bases. This CDR3 contains 18 residues. V lost 6 bases to trimming and J lost 2 bases; unmatched junction nucleotides: 18. In germline, CDR1 is SGHDN, CDR2 FVKESK. The CDR3 DNA follows: TGTGCCAGCAGACTAACCCTCCGGGACAGCGTCCTTAACACTGAAGCTTTCTTT. It translates to CASRLTLRDSVLNTEAFF.

The chain is built from TRBV18 and TRBJ2-7; tentative D call: TRBD1 (5 bases). The CDR3 consists of 13 residues. Germline V CDR1 and CDR2: KGHSH, LQKENI. The ends were cut back, 6 bases at V and 1 base at J, with 10 bases in the middle. CDR3 amino acids: CASSARESYEQYF. The CDR3 coding sequence is TGTGCCAGCTCGGCCAGGGAATCCTACGAGCAGTACTTC.

CDR3 sequence (DNA): TGTGCCAGTAGTATAGGAGGGAGTGATATCTATGGCTACACCTTC. It specifies CASSIGGSDIYGYTF. This rearrangement joins TRBV19 to TRBJ1-2, with D hard to call. V was shortened by 1 base and J by 4 bases, with 13 bases between the two germline ends. The CDR3 consists of 15 residues. CDR1 and CDR2 from the germline V gene are LNHDA and SQIVND (reference sequence).

The chain links TRBV6-4 to TRBJ2-1; weak D call: TRBD1 (5 bases). Trimming pared 8 bases from V and 6 bases from J, leaving 11 bases between. This CDR3 has 12 amino acids. Germline CDR1 reads MRHNA; CDR2 reads SNTAGT. The CDR3 sequence: CASGNRPNEQFF. CDR3 in DNA: TGTGCCAGCGGGAACAGGCCCAATGAGCAGTTCTTC.

The rearrangement joins TRBV7-9 to TRBJ1-2; TRBD1 agrees at 10 bases. The CDR3 contains 17 residues. CDR1 is SEHNR, CDR2 FQNEAQ, per germline (reference sequence). Trimming took 0 bases from V and 4 from J; bases not matched to a gene: 8. The CDR3 nucleotides read TGTGCCAGCAGCTTAGCCGCCGGGACAGGGGTTTCCTATGGCTACACCTTC. This sequence encodes CASSLAAGTGVSYGYTF.

The rearrangement uses TRBV7-9 and TRBJ1-3, with D perhaps TRBD1 (5 bases). This CDR3 comprises 16 residues. Germline CDR1 is SEHNR and CDR2 is FQNEAQ (reference sequence). V gave up 6 bases and J gave up 4 bases, with 19 bases separating them. The CDR3 loop is CASRPTDSRLGNTIYF. The CDR3 nucleotides are TGTGCCAGCAGGCCAACCGACAGCAGGCTGGGAAACACCATATATTTT.

This sequence joins TRBV7-2 and TRBJ2-5; 7 nucleotides line up with TRBD2. The CDR3 contains 15 residues. Germline values: CDR1 SGHTA, CDR2 FQGNSA. The V gene end was trimmed by 5 bases and the J gene end by 2 bases; junction bases not matched to a gene: 8. CDR3 DNA sequence: TGTGCCAGCAGCGAAGGGAGGGCTGGTCAAGAGACCCAGTACTTC. This encodes CASSEGRAGQETQYF.

In nucleotides, the CDR3 is TGTGCCAGCAAGGCTCGGGCAGGGTTGGCCGGGGAGCTGTTTTTT. It is translated as CASKARAGLAGELFF. The gene calls are TRBV6-1 and TRBJ2-2, with D perhaps TRBD1 (5 bases). The ends were cut back, 7 bases at V and 6 bases at J, with 18 bases in the middle. Germline V gene sequence: CDR1 MNHNS, CDR2 SASEGT. The CDR3 extends over 15 amino acids.

In this sample, this clone turned up once. The V call is TRBV27, the J call TRBJ2-3; D remains ambiguous. Germline V gene sequence: CDR1 MNHEY, CDR2 SMNVEV (reference sequence). V was cut by 3 bases and J by 2 bases, with 12 bases left in between. The CDR3 has 15 amino acids. Here the CDR3 DNA reads TGTGCCAGCAGTTTGGGCAGGCCGGACACAGATACGCAGTATTTT. It translates to CASSLGRPDTDTQYF.

The genes are TRBV29-1 and TRBJ2-7; D remains ambiguous. The germline CDR1 and CDR2 sequences are SQVTM and ANQGSEA. This CDR3 has 12 amino acids. V lost 1 base to trimming and J lost 2 bases, with 6 bases between them. The CDR3 DNA reads as TGCAGCGTTGAAGGGGCGACCTACGAGCAGTACTTC. Translated: CSVEGATYEQYF.

The V call is TRBV18, the J call TRBJ2-1, with 9 bases that match TRBD2. V was clipped by 6 bases and J by 4 bases; unmatched bases: 13. The germline V gene has CDR1 KGHSH and CDR2 LQKENI. The CDR3 extends over 17 amino acids. CDR3 bases: TGTGCCAGCTCCCGATACACGACTAGCGGAAATTACAATGAGCAGTTCTTC. Protein sequence: CASSRYTTSGNYNEQFF.

J is TRBJ2-3 and V is TRBV7-3; TRBD2 agrees at 15 bases. The CDR3 is 18 amino acids. V lost 5 bases, J lost 6 bases, and 12 bases stayed unmatched. Germline lookup yields CDR1 SGHTA and CDR2 FQGTGA. CDR3 coding DNA: TGTGCCAGCAGCCGGCAGATCGGGACTAGCGGGAGGAGGGATACGCAGTATTTT. Protein: CASSRQIGTSGRRDTQYF.

This chain links TRBV5-4 with TRBJ2-2; 7 bases map to TRBD1. CDR3 size: 16 residues. The V gene end was trimmed by 4 bases and the J gene end by 2 bases; junction bases not matched to a gene: 8. The germline gives CDR1 SGHNT, CDR2 YYREEE (reference sequence). The CDR3 nucleotides are TGTGCCAGCAGCCGAGCCGGGACAGCTAACACCGGGGAGCTGTTTTTT. Translation gives CASSRAGTANTGELFF.

In nucleotides, the CDR3 is TGTGCCAGCAGCTCCCAGCGCAATAGCTCCTACGAGCAGTACTTC. Residues: CASSSQRNSSYEQYF. The chain links TRBV7-2 to TRBJ2-7, with no clear D. V lost 4 bases and J 0 bases, leaving 13 bases between the germline ends. The CDR3 contains 15 residues. Germline loops: CDR1 SGHTA, CDR2 FQGNSA.

The chain recombines TRBV21-1 with TRBJ2-1; the table's D call, TRBD1, was not checked against the DNA. TRBV21-1 is recorded as a pseudogene. The CDR3 consists of 13 residues. In DNA form, the CDR3 reads TGTGCCAGCAGCAAGTGCGTCGGGACATCACTGTTCTTC. It specifies CASSKCVGTSLFF.

This clone was counted a few times. The V call is TRBV20-1, the J call TRBJ1-1; D ambiguous. The CDR3 contains 11 residues. Per the germline V gene, CDR1 is DFQATT and CDR2 is SNEGSKA (reference sequence). The CDR3 here is CSLTQRKNAFF. The CDR3 bases are TGCAGCCTTACCCAGAGGAAGAACGCTTTCTTT.

There are a few counts of this clone. V is TRBV27 and J is TRBJ2-3, with D possibly matching TRBD2 (6 bases). Germline V gene data show CDR1 as MNHEY and CDR2 as SMNVEV (reference sequence). The CDR3 consists of 11 residues. V lost 7 bases and J 6 bases, leaving 8 bases between the germline ends. The CDR3 sequence is CASKAGDTQYF. As DNA, the CDR3 is TGTGCCAGCAAGGCGGGGGATACGCAGTATTTT.

CDR3 loop: CASSFPPTLANYEQYF. The CDR3 DNA reads TGTGCCAGCAGTTTTCCCCCCACACTAGCGAACTACGAGCAGTACTTC. The chain links TRBV28 to TRBJ2-7; 7 bases line up with TRBD2. CDR3 length: 16 amino acids. V shed 3 bases and J 3 bases; nucleotides not matched to a gene: 11. Per germline, CDR1 MDHEN and CDR2 SYDVKM.

The CDR3 sequence is CASSSLAGPYNEQFF. In nucleotides, the CDR3 is TGTGCCAGCAGTTCACTAGCGGGCCCATACAATGAGCAGTTCTTC. The chain links TRBV25-1 to TRBJ2-1, with TRBD2 identical over 9 bases. After removal of 5 bases from V and 4 bases from J, the junction contained 6 bases not matched to a gene. This CDR3 region has 15 residues. CDR1 MGHDK and CDR2 SYGVNS come from the germline V gene. Filled out from reference TRBV25-1 and TRBJ2-1, the complete variable domain reads EADIYQTPRYLVIGTGKKITLECSQTMGHDKMYWYQQDPGMELHLIHYSYGVNSTEKGDLSSESTVSRIRTEHFPLTLESARPSHTSQYLCASSSLAGPYNEQFFGPGTRLTVL.

This chain joins TRBV4-1 and TRBJ1-3; TRBD1 is a possible D gene (5 bases). V was clipped by 1 base and J by 4 bases, with 8 bases between them. The CDR3 spans 14 residues. The germline V gene has CDR1 MGHRA and CDR2 YSYEKL. The CDR3 DNA sequence: TGCGCCAGCAGCCAAGGCAGGGCAGGAAACACCATATATTTT. Its protein product is CASSQGRAGNTIYF.

This clone was detected only once. The V and J genes are TRBV7-2 and TRBJ2-5; D might be TRBD2 (6 bases). Trimming pared 7 bases from V and 3 bases from J, leaving 15 bases between. This CDR3 comprises 14 residues. CDR1 is SGHTA and CDR2 is FQGNSA in the germline V gene. The DNA for the CDR3 is TGTGCCAGCAAGAGGGCGGGACCCGAAGAGACCCAGTACTTC. Its translation is CASKRAGPEETQYF. The complete variable domain, with remaining parts taken from reference TRBV7-2 and TRBJ2-5, reads GAGVSQSPSNKVTEKGKDVELRCDPISGHTALYWYRQSLGQGLEFLIYFQGNSAPDKSGLPSDRFSAERTGGSVSTLTIQRTQQEDSAVYLCASKRAGPEETQYFGPGTRLLVL.

The chain recombines TRBV29-1 with TRBJ2-3; maybe TRBD2 (5 bases). Germline V gene data show CDR1 as SQVTM and CDR2 as ANQGSEA. Deletions cut 6 bases from V and 2 bases from J, with 12 bases between. CDR3 length equals 13 residues. This CDR3 is CSVTGIHTDTQYF. Here the CDR3 DNA reads TGCAGCGTGACCGGGATCCACACAGATACGCAGTATTTT.

The gene calls are TRBV11-1 and TRBJ2-2; 10 nucleotides align to TRBD2. V shed 5 bases, J shed 1 base, and the junction held 7 bases outside the gene matches. From germline, CDR1 is SGHAT and CDR2 FQDESV (reference sequence). The CDR3 is made up of 17 amino acids. The DNA for the CDR3 is TGTGCCAGCAGCCCAGGGACTAGCGATAGGAACACCGGGGAGCTGTTTTTT. Its translation: CASSPGTSDRNTGELFF.

Here the CDR3 reads CASSESAGVAFGTDTQYF. The CDR3 DNA follows: TGTGCCAGCAGTGAATCAGCGGGAGTGGCCTTTGGCACAGATACGCAGTATTTT. This chain links TRBV2 with TRBJ2-3, with 8 bases fitting TRBD2. The length of the CDR3 is 18 residues. V dropped 2 bases and J dropped 1; count of bases not matched to a gene: 11. Germline V gives CDR1 SNHLY, CDR2 FYNNEI.

This clone appeared once. CDR3 nucleotide sequence: TGTGCCAGCAGCCCCCCGAGGCTGAGGACTGAAGCTTTCTTT. Amino acid sequence: CASSPPRLRTEAFF. The chain links TRBV28 to TRBJ1-1; no definite D call. The CDR3 spans 14 residues. Trimming took 6 bases from V and 5 from J, leaving 16 bases between them. CDR1 MDHEN and CDR2 SYDVKM come from the germline V gene. Variable domain in full (rest from reference TRBV28 and TRBJ1-1): DVKVTQSSRYLVKRTGEKVFLECVQDMDHENMFWYRQDPGLGLRLIYFSYDVKMKEKGDIPEGYSVSREKKERFSLILESASTNQTSMYLCASSPPRLRTEAFFGQGTRLTVV.

V gene TRBV21-1 combines with J gene TRBJ1-1; the D segment call TRBD1 is taken from the table without a DNA check. TRBV21-1 is shown as a pseudogene. The CDR3 length is 18 residues. The CDR3 sequence: CASSKERGTGGPNTEAFF. The CDR3 DNA follows: TGTGCCAGCAGCAAAGAGAGGGGGACAGGGGGACCGAACACTGAAGCTTTCTTT.

J is TRBJ1-5 and V is TRBV29-1, with 8 bases fitting TRBD1. The CDR3 has 14 residues. V was pared by 4 bases and J by 6 bases, with 8 bases of the junction left unmatched. Germline loops: CDR1 SQVTM, CDR2 ANQGSEA. The chain's CDR3 is CSVVETGVGQPQHF. DNA of the CDR3: TGCAGCGTTGTCGAGACAGGGGTCGGTCAGCCCCAGCATTTT.